Listed below are T cell receptor beta chains from one sample, sequenced in a study of response to subunit inactivated influenza vaccine. TCRdb processed the RT-PCR reads anew with MiXCR; each CDR3 protein has one entry. The sample consists of 500,000 or so distinct CDR3 sequences, about 17% of them appearing once. Sequences were derived from CD4+ T cells sorted from PBMCs, sampled about 24 months after vaccination. Source of these receptors: a man between 50 and 75 years old who received an inactivated influenza vaccine. Each CDR3 is given with its conserved first and last residue. Each record gives: D gene, clone size, V gene, J gene, CDR3 DNA, CDR3 protein. The D gene is left open where the match is weak. The listing skips clone size in some rows; elsewhere it reads once, few, many or a size class.

TRBD1	-	TRBV4-2	TRBJ2-5	TGTGCCAGCAGCCACCCACAGGGGCGGGAGACCCAGTACTTC	CASSHPQGRETQYF
-	few	TRBV5-8	TRBJ2-2	TGTGCCAGCAGCTCCAGGGTTAGAGCCGGGGAGCTGTTTTTT	CASSSRVRAGELFF
TRBD2	few	TRBV20-1	TRBJ2-1	TGCAGTGCCGAATCCGGGACTAGCGGGAGAGCGATAAATGAGCAGTTCTTC	CSAESGTSGRAINEQFF
TRBD1	many	TRBV9	TRBJ1-6	TGTGCCAGCAGCGTAGTTGACAGGGGTTCACCCCTCCACTTT	CASSVVDRGSPLHF
-	few	TRBV30	TRBJ1-4	TGTGCCTCGAGGCGGGGTAATGAAAAACTGTTTTTT	CASRRGNEKLFF
TRBD2	few	TRBV7-2	TRBJ2-3	TGTGCCAGCAGCTTAGTCTTGGCTAGCGGGAGAGATACGCAGTATTTT	CASSLVLASGRDTQYF
TRBD2	many	TRBV6-5	TRBJ2-1	TGTGCCAGCAGTTCCGGGACTAGGATAGACGGTGAGCAGTTCTTC	CASSSGTRIDGEQFF
TRBD1	few	TRBV11-2	TRBJ2-1	TGTGCCAGCAGCTACCGAACAGGGGGAAGTTCCTACAATGAGCAGTTCTTC	CASSYRTGGSSYNEQFF
-	-	TRBV7-9	TRBJ1-2	TGTGCCAGCAGCCCCAGGGAGGGCTATGGCTACACCTTC	CASSPREGYGYTF
TRBD1	-	TRBV20-1	TRBJ1-4	TGCAGTGCTCTACAGGGGAATGAAAAACTGTTTTTT	CSALQGNEKLFF
-	-	TRBV5-1	TRBJ2-2	TGCGCCAGCAGCTATGTTTTTCACACCGGGGAGCTGTTTTTT	CASSYVFHTGELFF
TRBD2	-	TRBV20-1	TRBJ2-3	TGCAGTGCTAGAGCTAGCGGGAGAGGAGATACGCAGTATTTT	CSARASGRGDTQYF
TRBD2	-	TRBV12-3/TRBV12-4	TRBJ2-1	TGTGCCAGCAGTTTGGCACGGACTAGCGGGGGGTCCTACAATGAGCAGTTCTTC	CASSLARTSGGSYNEQFF
-	few	TRBV20-1	TRBJ1-1	TGCAGTCCAACCAGGGTAATGAACACTGAAGCTTTCTTT	CSPTRVMNTEAFF
-	many	TRBV12-3/TRBV12-4	TRBJ2-7	TGTGCCAGCAGTTTACCCTCGACAGGAGGTGCTTACGAGCAGTACTTC	CASSLPSTGGAYEQYF
-	-	TRBV10-3	TRBJ1-2	TGTGCCATCAGTGAGTCTGGAGGAAACTATGGCTACACCTTC	CAISESGGNYGYTF
-	-	TRBV20-1	TRBJ1-4	TGCAGTGCTTTAGCGGCAACTAATGAAAAACTGTTTTTT	CSALAATNEKLFF
-	few	TRBV4-1	TRBJ2-7	TGCGCCAGCAGCCAAGCTGGGGGGACCATCGAGCAGTACTTC	CASSQAGGTIEQYF
TRBD2	-	TRBV20-1	TRBJ2-1	TGCAGTGCTTCAACTAGCGGGAGGGCCTATGAGCAGTTCTTC	CSASTSGRAYEQFF
TRBD1	many	TRBV3-1	TRBJ1-2	TGTGCCAGCAGCCCTCAGGGGGCAACCCTTGGGCGCTATGGCTACACCTTC	CASSPQGATLGRYGYTF
TRBD1	few	TRBV6-1	TRBJ2-2	TGTGCCAGCAGACCGGGACAGGGGGACACCGGGGAGCTGTTTTTT	CASRPGQGDTGELFF
TRBD1	few	TRBV2	TRBJ1-3	TGTGCCAGCAGTGTTCAGGGGGCGCCTGGAAACACCATATATTTT	CASSVQGAPGNTIYF
-	-	TRBV4-3	TRBJ1-4	TGCGCCAGCAGCCAAGATCCACGGATTGCAACTAATGAAAAACTGTTTTTT	CASSQDPRIATNEKLFF
-	-	TRBV7-9	TRBJ1-4	TGTGCCAGCAGCTTACAACCCCGGACGGCTCCAAATGAAAAACTGTTTTTT	CASSLQPRTAPNEKLFF
-	many	TRBV5-1	TRBJ1-5	TGCGCCAGCAGCTTGGCTGGGGGCGATCAGCCCCAGCATTTT	CASSLAGGDQPQHF
-	-	TRBV12-3/TRBV12-4	TRBJ2-7	TGTGCCAGCAGTCGGCTATCGGGGGCCGGTGGGACGGGGCAGTACTTC	CASSRLSGAGGTGQYF
-	-	TRBV28	TRBJ2-7	TGTGCCAGCAGCCCGGCTATCTACGAGCAGTACTTC	CASSPAIYEQYF
-	many	TRBV10-3	TRBJ2-7	TGTGCCATCAGGGACTACTACGAGCAGTACTTC	CAIRDYYEQYF
-	few	TRBV11-2	TRBJ1-1	TGTGCCAGCAGCTTTGGGACCTCGAACACTGAAGCTTTCTTT	CASSFGTSNTEAFF
-	many	TRBV12-3/TRBV12-4	TRBJ2-1	TGTGCCAGCAGCCGCTGGAGGGCGAGTGAGCAGTTCTTC	CASSRWRASEQFF
TRBD2	-	TRBV7-2	TRBJ2-3	TGTGCCAGCAGTCCAACGGGGGGGCGCGCAGATACGCAGTATTTT	CASSPTGGRADTQYF
TRBD1	-	TRBV2	TRBJ2-4	TGTGCCACCGGACAGGGGGCTATAAACATTCAGTACTTC	CATGQGAINIQYF
TRBD1	-	TRBV12-3/TRBV12-4	TRBJ2-7	TGTGCCAGCCACCAGGGACAGGGGTTCGAGCAGTACTTC	CASHQGQGFEQYF
-	-	TRBV20-1	TRBJ2-7	TGCAGTGCTAGCTGGGAAGGCCATCGGGGGACCTACGAGCAGTACTTC	CSASWEGHRGTYEQYF
-	-	TRBV30	TRBJ1-6	TGTGCCTGGAGGAATAGGGGGTCACCCCTCCACTTT	CAWRNRGSPLHF
-	-	TRBV7-3	TRBJ2-5	TGTGCCAGCAGTTGGACAGCAGGCCAAGAGACCCAGTACTTC	CASSWTAGQETQYF
-	few	TRBV11-1	TRBJ2-7	TGTGCCAGCAGCCGGGAGCTCGGGGAGCAGTACTTC	CASSRELGEQYF
-	-	TRBV12-3/TRBV12-4	TRBJ1-6	TGTGCCAGCAGCCGCCAGCTCACCAATTCACCCCTCCACTTT	CASSRQLTNSPLHF
TRBD2	many	TRBV6-5	TRBJ2-7	TGTGCCAGCAGTTACCTCCCACGGGGGGGGACCTACGAGCAGTACTTC	CASSYLPRGGTYEQYF
TRBD2	few	TRBV7-2	TRBJ2-5	TGTGCCAGCAGTTCGATGAGGGGAGCGGGGATCCAAGAGACCCAGTACTTC	CASSSMRGAGIQETQYF
-	few	TRBV12-3/TRBV12-4	TRBJ1-1	TGTGCCAGCAGTCCAGACGGGGGGAGGGACACTGAAGCTTTCTTT	CASSPDGGRDTEAFF
-	few	TRBV6-1	TRBJ1-1	TGTGCCAGCAGCCACCCCGAGGGGAGCACTGAAGCTTTCTTT	CASSHPEGSTEAFF
TRBD2	many	TRBV28	TRBJ2-5	TGTGCCAGCAGTTGGACTAGCAGCGCCCAAGAGACCCAGTACTTC	CASSWTSSAQETQYF
TRBD2	-	TRBV29-1	TRBJ2-3	TGCAGCGCTGCGACTAGCGGGAGGGGAGATACGCAGTATTTT	CSAATSGRGDTQYF
-	-	TRBV6-2/TRBV6-3	TRBJ2-1	TGTGCCAGCAGTTTTTCGTACACAATGGGACCGGAGCAGTTCTTC	CASSFSYTMGPEQFF
TRBD2	-	TRBV18	TRBJ2-5	TGTGCCAGCTCACCTTTAGCGGGCAATCAAGAGACCCAGTACTTC	CASSPLAGNQETQYF
TRBD1	-	TRBV19	TRBJ2-7	TGTGCCAGTAAGACCGGGACAGTAAGCTACGAGCAGTACTTC	CASKTGTVSYEQYF
-	-	TRBV7-2	TRBJ2-3	TGTGCCAGCAGCTTATCTGGGGGAGGCCAGCGGGATACGCAGTATTTT	CASSLSGGGQRDTQYF
-	many	TRBV20-1	TRBJ2-7	TGCAGTGCTAGAGATCTGGAACACGAGCAGTACTTC	CSARDLEHEQYF
TRBD2	many	TRBV11-2	TRBJ2-1	TGTGCCAGCAGCCCTCGTGCGGGGGTTTCTTCTCAGTTCTTC	CASSPRAGVSSQFF
-	few	TRBV7-3	TRBJ2-1	TGTGCCAGCAGCTTAAAAGTCTCCGACAATGAGCAGTTCTTC	CASSLKVSDNEQFF
-	-	TRBV6-2/TRBV6-3	TRBJ1-1	TGTGCCAGCAGTCCTACAGGGTCCTCTATGAACACTGAAGCTTTCTTT	CASSPTGSSMNTEAFF
TRBD2	few	TRBV4-2	TRBJ2-1	TGTGCCAGCAGCCAAGGGTTCGCTAGCGGGAGGGCCGCCTACAATGAGCAGTTCTTC	CASSQGFASGRAAYNEQFF
-	many	TRBV14	TRBJ2-2	TGTGCCAGCAGCCCCGACTACCTGACACTGTTTTTT	CASSPDYLTLFF
TRBD1	few	TRBV5-1	TRBJ1-1	TGCGCCAGCAGCCTTGGGCAGGGGGGGCGTGAAGCTTTCTTT	CASSLGQGGREAFF
TRBD1	-	TRBV7-2	TRBJ2-4	TGTGCCAGCAGCCCCCGGGACAGGGGGGTATGGAACATTCAGTACTTC	CASSPRDRGVWNIQYF
-	few	TRBV5-1	TRBJ2-7	TGCGCCAGCAGCTTGGACGGTCGCCAGTCCTACGAGCAGTACTTC	CASSLDGRQSYEQYF
-	-	TRBV14	TRBJ2-5	TGTGCCAGCAGCCAGACCCATATTGAGACCCAGTACTTC	CASSQTHIETQYF
TRBD1	-	TRBV2	TRBJ1-2	TGTGCCAGCAGTTGGGACAGGACGAACTATGGCTACACCTTC	CASSWDRTNYGYTF